This T cell receptor (beta chain) was recorded in a study of blood T cell repertoires in COVID-19. About the study: Material from acute and convalescent COVID-19 was sourced from the United States, Italy and Spain.

Generated by immunoSEQ multiplex PCR, the TCRdb table keeps only in-frame clones and is missing some. The table has about 120,000 clones, more than 85% seen once. This CDR3 is 16 amino acids long. The germline gives CDR1 PRHDT, CDR2 FYEKMQ (reference sequence). V was clipped by 2 bases and J by 4 bases, with 17 bases between them. This chain joins TRBV13 and TRBJ1-2; weak D call: TRBD1 (5 bases). Sequenced input: peripheral blood. This receptor was obtained from a human donor with acute or convalescent COVID-19. The donor label of this sample is uncertain. The CDR3 is CASSLRGGRFGYGYTF. As DNA, the CDR3 is TGTGCCAGCAGCTTACGCGGGGGGAGGTTCGGCTATGGCTACACCTTC.